One T cell receptor beta chain is described in this entry. No antigen is known for it. The CDR3 loop spans 16 amino acids. V was pared by 5 bases and J by 1 base, with 11 bases of the junction left unmatched. Germline CDR1 is MNHNY and CDR2 is SVGAGI (reference sequence). The sample is drawn from a study of OX40 agonist ivuxolimab in advanced cancers. Background on the study: Among those enrolled, mean age was about 58 years (range roughly 20 to 80) and 75% to 90% were male. Two patients with cutaneous melanoma and one with hepatocellular carcinoma, three in total, showed partial responses.

General study results and limits: The authors also found low normalized T-cell clonal expansion in some nonresponders. Relative to CD4+ cells, CD8+ T cells on average had more expanded clones.

This table comes from immunoSEQ multiplex PCR, and its TCRdb copy is limited to in-frame clones, with some not included. The sample records roughly 43,000 clones, approximately 90% being singletons. Sequences were derived from CD4+ or CD8+ T cells sorted from blood, sampled in a trial of the OX40 agonist ivuxolimab. The chain couples TRBV6-6 to TRBJ2-7, with 7 positions matching TRBD1. The clonotype originates from an adult with an advanced solid tumor such as melanoma, head and neck, liver or kidney cancer. The CDR3 protein is CASSPIGQALSYEQYF. CDR3 DNA sequence: TGTGCCAGCAGTCCAATCGGACAGGCCCTTTCCTACGAGCAGTACTTC.